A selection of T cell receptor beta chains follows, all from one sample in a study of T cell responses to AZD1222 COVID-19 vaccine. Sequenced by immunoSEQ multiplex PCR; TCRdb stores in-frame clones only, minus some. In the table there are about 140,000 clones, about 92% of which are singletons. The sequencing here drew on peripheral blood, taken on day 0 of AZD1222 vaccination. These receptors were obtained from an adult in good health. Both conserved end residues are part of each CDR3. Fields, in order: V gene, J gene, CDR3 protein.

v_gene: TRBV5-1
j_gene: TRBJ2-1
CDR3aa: CASSLTLAGGLNNEQFF

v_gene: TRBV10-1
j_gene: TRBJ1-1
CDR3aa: CASSERGPAEAFF

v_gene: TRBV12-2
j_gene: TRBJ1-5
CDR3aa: CASRLAEGVCQPQHF

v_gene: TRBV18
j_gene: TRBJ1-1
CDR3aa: CASSLGTVVTEAFF

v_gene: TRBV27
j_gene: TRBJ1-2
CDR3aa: CASSPQPGLGYTF

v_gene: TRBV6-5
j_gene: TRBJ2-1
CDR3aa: CASSPIGNEQFF

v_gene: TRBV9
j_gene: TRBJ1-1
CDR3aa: CASSTSSTAREAFF

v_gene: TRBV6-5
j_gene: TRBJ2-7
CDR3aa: CASRLGQASSYEQYF

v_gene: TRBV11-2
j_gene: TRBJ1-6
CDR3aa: CASSQRRNSPLHF

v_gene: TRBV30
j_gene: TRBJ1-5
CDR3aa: CAWSVLGDGNQPQHF

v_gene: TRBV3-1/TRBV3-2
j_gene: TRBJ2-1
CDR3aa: CASSQDYGPRFF

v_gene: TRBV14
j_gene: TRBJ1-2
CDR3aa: CASSQDSLGGIDGYTF

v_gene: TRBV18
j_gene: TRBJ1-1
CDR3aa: CASSPGQPLNTEAFF

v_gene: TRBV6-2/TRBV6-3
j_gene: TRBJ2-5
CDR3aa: CASSSVRTGGLETQYF

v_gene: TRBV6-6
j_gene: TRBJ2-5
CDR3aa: CASIRGGVETQYF

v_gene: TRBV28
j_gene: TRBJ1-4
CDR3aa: CASMAAEKLFF

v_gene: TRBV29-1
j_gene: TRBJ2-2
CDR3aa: CSPRRQGKENTGELFF

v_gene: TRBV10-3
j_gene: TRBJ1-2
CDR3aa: CAISEVREDYGYTF

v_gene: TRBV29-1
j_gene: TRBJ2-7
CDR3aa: CSVGDYSYEQYF

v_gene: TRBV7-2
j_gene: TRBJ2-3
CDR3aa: CASSLDLGLGIDTQYF

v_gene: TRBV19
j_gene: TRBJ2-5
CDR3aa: CASSFNLATRDTQYF

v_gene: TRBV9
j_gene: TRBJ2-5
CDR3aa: CASSPRLAQETQYF

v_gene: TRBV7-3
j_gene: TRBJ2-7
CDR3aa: CASSLGGQGFNEQYF

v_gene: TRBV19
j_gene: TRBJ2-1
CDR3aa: CASSGGLAGEPMEQFF

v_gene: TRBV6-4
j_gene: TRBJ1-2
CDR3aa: CASSDLRVRVGYGYTF

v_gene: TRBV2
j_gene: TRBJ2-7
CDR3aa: CASRGYSYEQYF

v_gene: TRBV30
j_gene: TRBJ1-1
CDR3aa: CAWSHRGAGEAFF

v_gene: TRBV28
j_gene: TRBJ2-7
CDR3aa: CASSTSAVRGGEQYF

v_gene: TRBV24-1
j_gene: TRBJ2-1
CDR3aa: CATSDLRTSGRESEQFF

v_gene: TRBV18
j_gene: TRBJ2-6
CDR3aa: CASSPQLAGVSGANVLTF

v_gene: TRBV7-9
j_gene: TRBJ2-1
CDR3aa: CASSSHKGGVSPNEQFF

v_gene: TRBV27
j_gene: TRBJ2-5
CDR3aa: CASSPTSGGVRTQYF

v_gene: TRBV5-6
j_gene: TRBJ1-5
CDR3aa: CASSLGQLSNQPQHF

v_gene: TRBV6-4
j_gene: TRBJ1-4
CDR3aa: CASSDWGVLNDRGEVGNEKLFF

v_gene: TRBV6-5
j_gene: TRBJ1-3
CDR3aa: CASSPRQASGNTIYF

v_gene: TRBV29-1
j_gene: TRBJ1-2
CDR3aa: CSVQPSRGAGGYTF

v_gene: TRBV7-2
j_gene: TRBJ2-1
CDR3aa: CASSPGQGRAAVPQEQFF

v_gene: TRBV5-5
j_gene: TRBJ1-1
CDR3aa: CASSPTGRISTEAFF

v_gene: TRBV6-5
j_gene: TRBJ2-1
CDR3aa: CASSSKGVAYNEQFF

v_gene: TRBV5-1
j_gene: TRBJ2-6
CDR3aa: CASSLVAGGAGANVLTF

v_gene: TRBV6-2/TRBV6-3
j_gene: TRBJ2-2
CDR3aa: CASSYSNVWRGLGELFF

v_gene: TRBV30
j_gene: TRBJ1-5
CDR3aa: CAWSGPGGNNQPQHF

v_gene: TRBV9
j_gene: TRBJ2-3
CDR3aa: CASSVGGTRDTQYF

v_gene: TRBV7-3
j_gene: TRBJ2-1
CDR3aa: CASSNYNEQFF

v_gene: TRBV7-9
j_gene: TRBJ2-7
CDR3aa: CASSYSPRTYEQYF